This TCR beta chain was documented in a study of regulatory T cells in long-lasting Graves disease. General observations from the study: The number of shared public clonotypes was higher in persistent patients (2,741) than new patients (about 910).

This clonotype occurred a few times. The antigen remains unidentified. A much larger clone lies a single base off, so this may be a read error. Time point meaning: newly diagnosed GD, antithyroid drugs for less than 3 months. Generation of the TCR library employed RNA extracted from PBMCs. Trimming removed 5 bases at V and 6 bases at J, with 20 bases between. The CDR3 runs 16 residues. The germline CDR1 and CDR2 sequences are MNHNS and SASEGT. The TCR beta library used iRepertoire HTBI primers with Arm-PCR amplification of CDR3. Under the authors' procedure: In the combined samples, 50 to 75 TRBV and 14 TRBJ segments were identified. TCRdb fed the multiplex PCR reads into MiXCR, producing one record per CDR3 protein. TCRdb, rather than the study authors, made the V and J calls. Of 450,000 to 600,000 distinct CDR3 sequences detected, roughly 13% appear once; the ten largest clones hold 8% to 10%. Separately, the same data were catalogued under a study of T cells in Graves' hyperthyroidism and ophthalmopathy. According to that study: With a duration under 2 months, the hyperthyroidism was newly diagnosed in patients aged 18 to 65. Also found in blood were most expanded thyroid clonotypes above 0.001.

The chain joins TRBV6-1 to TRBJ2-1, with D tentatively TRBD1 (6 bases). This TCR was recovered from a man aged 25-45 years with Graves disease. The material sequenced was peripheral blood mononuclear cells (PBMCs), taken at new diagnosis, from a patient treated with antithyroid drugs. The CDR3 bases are TGTGCCAGCAGTCCCAGGGGAAGTCTAGGGGGCAATGAGCAGTTCTTC. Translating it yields CASSPRGSLGGNEQFF.